The clone carrying this TCR beta chain was recorded many times. Its antigen is unidentified. The sample belongs to a study of CD8 T cells in ankylosing spondylitis. Whole-study findings and limits: Blood from ankylosing spondylitis patients appeared to carry a characteristic roughly 8-variant TCR beta motif. Earlier studies detected some motif variants in reactive arthritis synovial fluid and blood. Researchers reportedly found disease-linked clones significantly enriched in matched ankylosing spondylitis synovial fluid.

Quantitative 5'-RACE was performed with molecular barcodes, and it yielded the TCR beta libraries. TCRdb re-analysed the 5' RACE reads in MiXCR, keeping a single row per CDR3 protein. The sample carries some 220,000 distinct CDR3 sequences, just under 7.5% recorded once. Trimming stripped 5 bases from V and 7 bases from J, with 9 bases between. In germline, CDR1 is MGHRA, CDR2 YSYEKL. This CDR3 is built from 12 residues. The V call is TRBV4-1, the J call TRBJ2-1, with D unclear. This clonotype was sampled from a male donor with ankylosing spondylitis. Sequenced: blood, either unsorted or a sorted T cell fraction (not recorded which). CDR3 bases: TGCGCCAGCAGCGTCGCTAGGAATGAGCAGTTCTTC. Its protein product is CASSVARNEQFF.